The source of this TCR beta chain is a study of regulatory T cells in long-lasting Graves disease. Trimming left V 1 base short and J 4 bases short, with 17 bases between. Germline V CDR1 and CDR2: SGHTA, FQGNSA. The CDR3 sequence is 16 residues long. Investigators prepared the TCR beta libraries by applying iRepertoire HTBI primers and Arm-PCR of CDR3 regions. TCRdb ran MiXCR on the multiplex PCR reads and lists one entry per CDR3 protein. The sample comprises approximately 470,000 distinct CDR3 sequences, less than 25% of which are singletons, and less than 9% rests with the top ten. Specified time point: persistent/refractory GD, antithyroid drugs over 5 years with positive TRAb. PBMC-derived RNA was used for the TCR library.

The receptor was derived from a female donor with Graves disease. Sequencing used peripheral blood mononuclear cells (PBMCs), obtained when the disease was refractory, from a patient treated with antithyroid drugs. The chain employs TRBV7-2 and TRBJ2-7, with a possible D match to TRBD2 (7 bases). The CDR3 here is CASSLVGFGGRYEQYF. The CDR3 DNA is TGTGCCAGCAGCTTAGTGGGTTTCGGGGGGCGATACGAGCAGTACTTC.